This TCR beta chain was sequenced for a study of T cell responses to AZD1222 COVID-19 vaccine. TCRdb keeps only in-frame clones here, not all; method: immunoSEQ multiplex PCR. Among around 65,000 clones listed, over 70% were seen once. The CDR3 runs to 12 residues. V lost 6 bases to trimming and J lost 10 bases, with 16 bases between them. Regarding this clone: Its antigen is as yet unknown.

Findings of the study overall: Repertoire samples came only from after the peak T cell response. Across the whole spike, CD4 TCRs peaked at regions 160-218 and 743-854. There were mostly white British donors and more females than males, and clonal diversity was possibly underestimated.

This rearrangement joins TRBV12-3 or TRBV12-4 to TRBJ2-7, with D possibly matching TRBD1 (6 bases). The source of this sequence is an adult in good health. The source material was peripheral blood, sampled on day 0 of AZD1222 vaccination. CDR3 coding DNA: TGTGCCAGCAGCCCGACAGGTCCCCAACAGTACTTC. This gives the protein CASSPTGPQQYF.